This T cell receptor (beta chain) is from a study of T cells in Graves' hyperthyroidism and ophthalmopathy. RNA transcripts were the template for amplifying TCR beta CDR3 regions. HTBI primers were used for first-round RT-PCR of the TCR CDR3. TCRdb redid the calling of the multiplex PCR reads with MiXCR, one entry per CDR3 protein. Of fewer than 350,000 distinct CDR3 sequences listed, about an eighth are singletons. As for this clonotype: A much larger clone is a single base away; this may be a read error.

V was shortened by 4 bases and J by 6 bases, with 10 bases between the two germline ends. This CDR3 has 12 amino acids. Germline CDR1 reads MNHEY; CDR2 reads SMNVEV (reference sequence). Sequenced: blood. The TCR sequence derives from a woman in her forties with Graves' hyperthyroidism. This sequence joins TRBV27 and TRBJ2-7; D is possibly TRBD1 (6 bases). For the CDR3, the DNA is TGTGCCAGCAGTTCAACAGGGCGCGAGCAGTACTTC. Translation: CASSSTGREQYF.